Listed below are T cell receptor beta chains from one sample, sequenced in a study of technical replicates of blood from a handful of donors. Measured with immunoSEQ multiplex PCR; TCRdb has only the in-frame clones, and not every one. This sample has over 50,000 clones, with 93% found just once. The sequencing sample was made of PBMCs. The receptors here all came from a human donor in good health. Some clones in this sample may be carry-over from other donors' samples. The CDR3 runs from the conserved cysteine through the conserved F or W. Fields, in order: D gene, clone size, V gene, J gene, CDR3 DNA, CDR3 protein. A D gene is named only where the DNA matches it firmly. Rows may omit the clone size; those that give it use once, few, many or a size class.

.	.	TRBV4-3	TRBJ2-5	TGCGCCAGCAGCCAAGTTGAGGGGCGGGGGACCCAGTACTTC	CASSQVEGRGTQYF
.	once	TRBV29-1	TRBJ1-2	TGCAGCGTTGCAGGGGTCCATGGCTACACCTTC	CSVAGVHGYTF
.	.	TRBV9	TRBJ2-3	TGTGCCAGCAGCGTTAGCGGTTTCACAGATACGCAGTATTTT	CASSVSGFTDTQYF
.	.	TRBV4-3	TRBJ1-2	TGCGCCAGCAGCCAAGGGGCAGGGACTAATCCCCGTGGCTACACCTTC	CASSQGAGTNPRGYTF
.	.	TRBV7-9	TRBJ2-5	TGTGCCAGCAGCTTAATGGGCCCACAAGAGACCCAGTACTTC	CASSLMGPQETQYF
TRBD2	.	TRBV5-1	TRBJ2-1	TGCGCCAGCAGCTTCGGGGCGGGAGGGCCCAATGAGCAGTTCTTC	CASSFGAGGPNEQFF
.	once	TRBV7-9	TRBJ2-7	TGTGCCAGCAGCGTAACACCGACAGACGAGCAGTACTTC	CASSVTPTDEQYF
.	.	TRBV6-1	TRBJ1-1	TGTGCCAGCAGAGCGACAGGCACGAACACTGAAGCTTTCTTT	CASRATGTNTEAFF
.	.	TRBV7-2	TRBJ2-5	TGTGCCAGCAGCTTAGTGGCGGGGAGCTACCAAGAGACCCAGTACTTC	CASSLVAGSYQETQYF
.	.	TRBV29-1	TRBJ1-1	TGCAGCGTTGAATCTGTGGGGGGGCTAAACACTGAAGCTTTCTTT	CSVESVGGLNTEAFF
.	.	TRBV19	TRBJ2-5	TGTGCCAGTAGTCCCGGGGGCGGGAGAAGCGGAGAGACCCAGTACTTC	CASSPGGGRSGETQYF
TRBD1	.	TRBV29-1	TRBJ1-1	TGCAGCGTCCCCCAGACAGGGGGTACCCGTTTGAACACTGAAGCTTTCTTT	CSVPQTGGTRLNTEAFF
.	.	TRBV7-3	TRBJ2-1	TGTGCCAGCAGCTTCAGGGCCCACACGGATGAGCAGTTCTTC	CASSFRAHTDEQFF
TRBD1	.	TRBV9	TRBJ1-4	TGTGCCAGCAGCGTAACAGGGGGCGAAGATGAAAAACTGTTTTTT	CASSVTGGEDEKLFF
TRBD1	few	TRBV5-1	TRBJ2-1	TGCGCCAGCAGGCAAATACCGGGACAGGGTCCCAATGAGCAGTTCTTC	CASRQIPGQGPNEQFF
TRBD1	once	TRBV2	TRBJ2-7	TGTGCCAGCAGTGAAGCGCTTCTTGGGACAGGGACAAGGGAGCAGTACTTC	CASSEALLGTGTREQYF
.	.	TRBV5-8	TRBJ2-7	TGTGCCAGCAGCCGGCCGACTGGCCCCTGGGAGCAGTACTTC	CASSRPTGPWEQYF
TRBD2	.	TRBV19	TRBJ2-2	TGTGCCAGTAGTATAGTTCGGACTAGCGATAACACCGGGGAGCTGTTTTTT	CASSIVRTSDNTGELFF
.	.	TRBV7-9	TRBJ1-5	TGTGCCAGCAGCCCAGAGGGAAGGCAGCCCCAGCATTTT	CASSPEGRQPQHF
.	.	TRBV10-3	TRBJ1-2	TGTGCCATCAGTGAGTCCCCTGGGTTAGGGGGAAGATTTGGCTACACCTTC	CAISESPGLGGRFGYTF
TRBD1	.	TRBV5-1	TRBJ2-3	TGCGCCAGCAGCTTTTCGGGACAGGGGTCCACAGATACGCAGTATTTT	CASSFSGQGSTDTQYF
.	once	TRBV5-1	TRBJ1-6	TGCGCCAGCAGCTTGGGGGGGGGATATTCACCCCTCCACTTT	CASSLGGGYSPLHF
.	once	TRBV5-4	TRBJ2-7	TGTGCCAGCAGCGATGGGACTTCCCTCTACGAGCAGTACTTC	CASSDGTSLYEQYF
TRBD2	.	TRBV10-3	TRBJ2-2	TGTGCCATCAGTGAGAGACTAGCTTCGAACACCGGGGAGCTGTTTTTT	CAISERLASNTGELFF
.	.	TRBV29-1	TRBJ2-1	TGCAGCGTCCGGGACATCAAATACAATGAGCAGTTCTTC	CSVRDIKYNEQFF
.	.	TRBV5-1	TRBJ1-6	TGCGCCAGCAGCTTGGACCCGCCGGGGTTGAATTCACCCCTCCACTTT	CASSLDPPGLNSPLHF
.	once	TRBV7-2	TRBJ2-3	TGTGCCAGCAGCTTCACGGGGACAGATACGCAGTATTTT	CASSFTGTDTQYF
TRBD1	.	TRBV4-3	TRBJ2-7	TGCGCCAGCAGCCAAGGAACACAGGGGACACACGAGCAGTACTTC	CASSQGTQGTHEQYF
TRBD2	.	TRBV5-1	TRBJ2-7	TGCGCCAGCAGCCTCCAAGGACTAGCGAGCGAGCAGTACTTC	CASSLQGLASEQYF
TRBD1	.	TRBV4-1	TRBJ2-7	TGCGCCAGCAGCGTACGCACAGGGGTCATGGGCGAGCAGTACTTC	CASSVRTGVMGEQYF
.	.	TRBV25-1	TRBJ1-2	TGTGCCAGCAGTGGGGGGAGGGGTGCAAACTATGGCTACACCTTC	CASSGGRGANYGYTF
.	.	TRBV6-1	TRBJ1-2	TGTGCCAGCAGCGAGAGGGTCAGCGGCTACACCTTC	CASSERVSGYTF
TRBD2	.	TRBV19	TRBJ2-3	TGTGCCAGTAGTGGGAATAGCGGGAGTTATAGAGATACGCAGTATTTT	CASSGNSGSYRDTQYF
TRBD2	.	TRBV7-2	TRBJ2-5	TGTGCCAGCAGCTTAGCTAGCGGGAGAGAGACCCAGTACTTC	CASSLASGRETQYF
TRBD2	.	TRBV5-1	TRBJ2-5	TGCGCCAGCAGCCTAAGGACTAGCGGGAGTTGGGAGACCCAGTACTTC	CASSLRTSGSWETQYF
.	.	TRBV29-1	TRBJ2-7	TGCAGCGTTAGAGGGCCCCACGAGCAGTACTTC	CSVRGPHEQYF
TRBD1	few	TRBV7-2	TRBJ1-1	TGTGCCAGCAGCTCGGGACAGCGGAACACTGAAGCTTTCTTT	CASSSGQRNTEAFF
.	.	TRBV29-1	TRBJ1-1	TGCAGCACAGGGAGGGCGGCTGAAGCTTTCTTT	CSTGRAAEAFF
TRBD1	.	TRBV29-1	TRBJ2-4	TGCAGCGTTGGGGGACAGGGGGACATTCAGTACTTC	CSVGGQGDIQYF